Following are 15 T cell receptor beta chains from one sample sequenced in a study of tissue T cells after allogeneic stem cell transplantation. Produced via immunoSEQ multiplex PCR; TCRdb's table is partial and in-frame only. The data contain about 7,200 clones, around 47% of them singletons. The time point here: mouse harvest day 7 after allogeneic transplant. Tail vein injection delivered 10^7 T-cell-depleted bone marrow cells and 10^6 splenic CD5+ T cells. Sequencing was carried out using lymph node tissue. Receptors originate from a female BALB/c mouse given C57BL/6 T cells with graft-versus-host disease after an allogeneic hematopoietic cell transplant.

This clone turned up a few times. Gene names are mouse gene names. This CDR3 reads CASSLGQGITEVFF. CDR3 DNA, as far as it was read: TGTGCCAGCAGTCTGGGACAGGGGATCACAGAAGTCTTC. The V call is TRBV26, the J call TRBJ1-1; 9 bases line up with TRBD1. Read coverage stops 1 residue before the CDR3 terminus; the germline J gene supplies the remainder. Germline V gives CDR1 KGHPV, CDR2 FQNQEV (reference sequence). J lost 4 bases, V lost 2 bases, and 2 bases had no gene match. The length of the CDR3 is 14 residues.

This clone occurred once. Mouse names are used for the genes. The sequenced fragment ends 1 residue before the CDR3 boundary, so the rest is inferred from the germline J gene. This rearrangement joins TRBV13-3 to TRBJ2-5; 9 bases are a match to TRBD1. CDR1 and CDR2 (germline): NNHDY, SYVADS. Trimming cost V 4 bases and J 6 bases; bases outside gene matches: 6. This CDR3 contains 14 residues. The part of the CDR3 DNA that was read is TGTGCCAGCAGTAACAGGGGGCGAGGGGACACCCAGTAC. This gives the protein CASSNRGRGDTQY. The complete CDR3 sequence is CASSNRGRGDTQYF.

Regarding this clone: The listed genes are named as in mouse. The read terminates 1 residue before the CDR3 end, so the remaining end is supplied by the germline J gene. V and J are TRBV13-3 and TRBJ1-6; no clear D. Being an ORF, TRBJ1-6 has a function that is uncertain. V lost 1 base and J lost 10, with 0 bases in between. This CDR3 comprises 10 residues. Germline CDR1 is NNHDY and CDR2 is SYVADS. The CDR3 reads CASSDSPLYF. The CDR3 DNA, read in part, is TGTGCCAGCAGTGATTCGCCCCTCTAC.

This clone is medium-sized within its sample. Germline and genes here are mouse. The read comes to an end 1 residue before the CDR3 does, leaving the germline J gene to fill in the end. The chain recombines TRBV26 with TRBJ2-7; TRBD1 agrees at 10 bases. The germline CDR1 and CDR2 sequences are KGHPV and FQNQEV (reference sequence). Unmatched junction bases numbered 1, after V lost 4 bases and J lost 1 base. The CDR3 covers 14 residues. The CDR3 spells CASSRDRGSYEQYF. CDR3 DNA (partial): TGTGCCAGCAGTCGGGACAGGGGATCCTATGAACAGTAC.

By sample share, this clone is medium-sized. All gene names here are mouse names. The read is 1 residue too short to cover the CDR3 end, so that end is filled in from the germline J gene. This chain joins TRBV3 and TRBJ2-7; 13 bases map to TRBD2. This CDR3 spans 15 amino acids. CDR1 and CDR2 from the germline V gene are SNHLY and FYNGKV (reference sequence). V was pared by 4 bases and J by 4 bases, with 4 bases of the junction left unmatched. The covered CDR3 bases are TGTGCCAGCAGCTCGGACTGGGGGGGCGCTTATGAACAGTAC. Translating it yields CASSSDWGGAYEQY. The entire CDR3 protein reads CASSSDWGGAYEQYF.

This clone has more than one count but fewer than ten. Genes here carry mouse names. The read ends 1 residue before the CDR3 terminus; that terminus is restored from the germline J gene. This chain uses TRBV13-3 with TRBJ1-3; D unresolved. Germline V gene sequence: CDR1 NNHDY, CDR2 SYVADS. The CDR3 is made up of 14 amino acids. V was shortened by 1 base and J by 1 base, with 6 bases between the two germline ends. Incomplete CDR3 DNA: TGTGCCAGCAGTGATAGGCAGTCTGGAAATACGCTCTAT. This translates into CASSDRQSGNTLY. The complete CDR3 protein is CASSDRQSGNTLYF.

This clone was seen a few times. Gene names and germline refer to mouse. The CDR3 protein is CASSRGFEQYF. The covered CDR3 bases are TGTGCCAGCAGTCGGGGATTTGAACAGTAC. V and J are TRBV26 and TRBJ2-7; D call uncertain. The read stops 1 residue short of the end of the CDR3; the missing end is completed from the germline J gene. In germline, CDR1 is KGHPV, CDR2 FQNQEV (reference sequence). Trimming removed 4 bases from V and 6 bases from J, with 7 bases in between. This CDR3 region has 11 residues. The variable domain in full, completed from reference TRBV26 and TRBJ2-7, reads NSKVIQTPRYLVKGQGQKAKMRCIPEKGHPVVFWYQQNKNNEFKFLINFQNQEVLQQIDMTEKRFSAECPSNSPCSLEIQSSEAGDSALYLCASSRGFEQYFGPGTRLTVL.

In regard to this clone: Gene labels here are mouse ones. CDR3 sequence reads: CASSQEGLGVDTQYF. CDR3 bases read: TGTGCCAGCAGCCAAGAGGGACTGGGGGTTGACACCCAGTAC. The gene calls are TRBV5 and TRBJ2-5, with 11 bases matching TRBD2. The read gets to within 1 residue of the CDR3 end, and the germline J gene fills in the rest. V gave up 0 bases and J gave up 6 bases; unmatched junction bases: 2. Looked up from germline, CDR1 is LGHNA and CDR2 is YNLKQL (reference sequence). The CDR3 extends over 15 amino acids.

Notes on this clone: All gene names here are mouse names. With the read ending 1 residue before the CDR3 end, the germline J gene is used to fill in that end. The rearrangement uses TRBV3 and TRBJ2-4, with D possibly TRBD2 on 6 matching bases. The CDR3 has 14 amino acids. V was pared by 2 bases and J by 0 bases, with 6 bases between. Germline assignment: CDR1 SNHLY and CDR2 FYNGKV (reference sequence). The CDR3 loop reads CASSLLGSQNTLYF. The part of the CDR3 DNA that was read is TGTGCCAGCAGCTTACTGGGGAGTCAAAACACCTTGTAC.

This clone occurred a few times. Mouse gene names and germline throughout. The missing CDR3 end, 1 residue past where the read stops, is filled in from the germline J gene. V usage is TRBV26 and J usage is TRBJ2-7, with 7 bases that match TRBD1. Germline-derived CDR1 and CDR2 are KGHPV and FQNQEV (reference sequence). The CDR3 spans 14 residues. V lost 3 bases and J lost 0; bases outside the gene matches: 2. The CDR3: CASSLRDSSYEQYF. Partial CDR3 DNA: TGTGCCAGCAGTCTCCGGGACAGCTCCTATGAACAGTAC.

This clone came up a few times. The gene names here belong to mouse. The CDR3 extends 1 residue past the end of the read, so its final part is completed from the germline J gene. This rearrangement joins TRBV5 to TRBJ2-7, with 11 positions matching TRBD2. Germline V gene data show CDR1 as LGHNA and CDR2 as YNLKQL (reference sequence). V lost 1 base to trimming and J lost 0 bases; unmatched junction nucleotides: 5. CDR3 size: 17 residues. The chain's CDR3 is CASSQAWTGGSSYEQYF. CDR3 bases read: TGTGCCAGCAGCCAAGCCTGGACTGGGGGGAGCTCCTATGAACAGTAC.

Points on this clone: Gene labels here are mouse ones. The read comes to an end 1 residue before the CDR3 does, leaving the germline J gene to fill in the end. The gene calls are TRBV5 and TRBJ1-4; D remains unclear. V dropped 0 bases and J dropped 0 bases, with 2 bases sitting between them. From germline, CDR1 is LGHNA and CDR2 YNLKQL (reference sequence). This CDR3 has 14 amino acids. The CDR3 here is CASSQEISNERLFF. The covered CDR3 bases are TGTGCCAGCAGCCAAGAGATTTCCAACGAAAGATTATTT.

A remark on this clone: Gene names are mouse gene names. The read ends 1 residue before the CDR3 terminus; that terminus is restored from the germline J gene. This chain connects TRBV31 to TRBJ1-4, with 7 positions matching TRBD1. Germline trimming cut 2 bases from V and 0 bases from J; bases unmatched to any gene: 3. CDR1 GKSSPN and CDR2 SITVG come from the germline V gene. This CDR3 has 15 amino acids. CDR3 protein: CAWSTGQFSNERLFF. The DNA read from the CDR3 is TGTGCCTGGAGTACGGGACAGTTTTCCAACGAAAGATTATTT.

Remarks on this clone: Gene names denote mouse genes. The read is 1 residue too short to cover the CDR3 end, so that end is filled in from the germline J gene. The rearrangement links TRBV13-2 to TRBJ2-2; 7 bases map to TRBD1. The germline V gene has CDR1 NNHNN and CDR2 SYGAGS (reference sequence). V gave up 6 bases and J gave up 0 bases; unmatched junction bases: 2. There are 14 residues in the CDR3. CDR3 DNA, as far as it was read: TGTGCCAGCGCCGACAGGGCAAACACCGGGCAGCTCTAC. This sequence encodes CASADRANTGQLY. The full CDR3 is CASADRANTGQLYF.

This clone ranks as medium-sized. All gene names here are mouse names. The CDR3 end is not reached by the read, which stops 1 residue before it; the germline J gene fills it in. The rearrangement links TRBV13-1 to TRBJ1-5, with D perhaps matching TRBD1 (6 bases). V lost 5 bases and J lost 4, with 13 bases in between. Germline loops: CDR1 NSHNY, CDR2 SYGAGN. The CDR3 covers 14 residues. The CDR3: CASRAGTKNQAPLF. CDR3 bases read: TGTGCCAGCAGGGCCGGGACAAAAAACCAGGCTCCGCTT. Full variable domain (outside the CDR3, taken from reference TRBV13-1 and TRBJ1-5): EAAVTQSPRNKVTVTGGNVTLSCRQTNSHNYMYWYRQDTGHGLRLIHYSYGAGNLRIGDVPDGYKATRTTQEDFFLLLELASPSQTSLYFCASRAGTKNQAPLFGEGTRLSVL.